This TCR beta chain was captured in a study of T cell responses to AZD1222 COVID-19 vaccine. General observations from the study: White British ancestry dominated among donors, who included more females, and clonal diversity was possibly underestimated.

Germline V gives CDR1 MNHEY, CDR2 SVGAGI. The CDR3 has 15 residues. V was clipped by 2 bases and J by 1 base, with 11 bases between them. Clones were sequenced by immunoSEQ multiplex PCR, and TCRdb holds only the in-frame ones, with some missing. The data contain 100,000 to 150,000 clones, approximately 90% of them singletons. As regards this clone: What it recognizes is unknown.

The rearrangement uses TRBV6-5 and TRBJ1-2; no clear D. The TCR was taken from an adult in good health. The source was peripheral blood, collected on day 0 of MenACWY control vaccination. The CDR3: CASSYRTNYNYGYTF. As DNA, the CDR3 is TGTGCCAGCAGTTACCGTACGAATTATAACTATGGCTACACCTTC.